This T cell receptor beta chain appears in the sequencing data of a study of yellow fever vaccine responses in identical twins. The CDR3 runs 14 residues. Germline V CDR1 and CDR2: MGHRA, YSYEKL. Trimming shortened V by 3 bases and J by 6 bases, and 11 bases separated the two germline ends. By sample fraction, this clonotype is medium-sized. As yet, its antigen is unknown. Notes on the study in general: Vaccine-induced T cell responses in twins were reportedly observed to appear partly convergent, partly personalized.

MiXCR, applied by TCRdb to the RT-PCR reads, yields one record per CDR3 protein. The sample lists roughly 2,500 distinct CDR3 sequences; approximately 7.9% were seen once. Sequences were derived from T cells from blood (PBMCs), unsorted or a sorted subset (not recorded which), sampled 2 to 3 years after vaccination. The clonotype originates from a woman aged 18-35 years who received the yellow fever vaccine. This sequence joins TRBV4-1 and TRBJ2-2; D is perhaps TRBD1 (5 bases). DNA for the CDR3: TGCGCCAGCAGCCAGGTTAGGGGTGCCGGGGAGCTGTTTTTT. It translates to CASSQVRGAGELFF.